This T cell receptor beta chain appears in the sequencing data of a study of cytomegalovirus exposure and HLA in healthy donors (dated by TCRdb to the late 2010s). Study-level background: A later analysis indicated that the roughly 130 validation repertoires were generated on the platform also employed for the roughly 730 repertoires of the first cohort. The study aimed to test whether signatures of past pathogen exposure could be identified by cataloging public T cell receptors. Along with the roughly 670-subject first cohort, a separate validation cohort of roughly 110 different subjects was used. The study combined high-throughput TCR immunosequencing, statistical association of individual TCRs with disease status, and machine learning to predict cytomegalovirus infection status. The full study reports these points: A later analysis found that TCRs clustered in the first cohort also tended to co-occur in the roughly 120 validation repertoires, with approximately 94% of cluster scores above 0. In both the original and validation cohorts, the classifier was reported to diagnose cytomegalovirus status with high specificity and sensitivity. Three of the identified cytomegalovirus-associated TCR beta chains were confirmed in vitro to be specific for cytomegalovirus antigens. A later analysis lacked HLA typing for the validation cohort, so it scored co-occurrence in that cohort across all 120 or so repertoires. It was suggested by the authors that the approach could potentially be generalized to other disease states and immunological phenotypes. Most TCR sequences were seen in very few donors, while some public TCRs were found in many individuals. In the study, some 160 TCR beta chains were listed as associated with cytomegalovirus.

The germline V gene supplies CDR1 SGHVS and CDR2 FQNEAQ. Taken from cysteine to phenylalanine, the CDR3 has 11 residues. Just the 33-base CDR3 DNA is kept, in frame starting at base 1. V loses 5 bases of germline sequence and J loses 1 base, and the interval between the two ends is 3 bases. To note about this clone: The antigen it binds to is not known. Base qualities are not provided; no much larger clone lies one nucleotide away. This specimen includes other DNA sequences encoding the same CDR3.

Library preparation used the immunoSEQ multiplex PCR assay. Processing in the source paper ran as follows. A statistical classification framework was developed to diagnose cytomegalovirus status using the catalog of TCR beta chain sequences. TCRdb holds this immuneACCESS table with in-frame rearrangements only. Some clones are missing; in checked studies, unresolved V genes explain under half, and the rest has no known cause. V, J and clone size derive from that table, while D and trimming were established from the DNA sequence. The sample data list 150,000 to 200,000 clones, and roughly 85% of these were observed just once. In total, the top ten clones hold 16% of the sample. Separate from the approximately 730-subject first cohort, the validation cohort of about 120 subjects was the group to which the donors belonged.

The receptor was isolated from a man aged 18 to 29 in good health and CMV-seropositive. Sequenced input: PBMCs. The chain links TRBV7-8 with TRBJ2-7; the D gene remains uncertain. The CDR3 protein: CASSPSYEQYF. The nucleotide sequence is TGTGCCAGCAGCCCGTCCTACGAGCAGTACTTC.